These 13 T cell receptor beta chains share one sample of origin, sequenced in a study of identical twins. TCRdb called the 5' RACE reads again in MiXCR, with one record for every CDR3 protein. The sample holds 350,000 to 450,000 distinct CDR3 sequences, about 18% seen once. Sequenced input: naive T cells sorted from blood. All receptors come from a man over 45 in good health.

This clonotype was recorded many times. The chain uses TRBV11-2 and TRBJ2-1; TRBD1 agrees at 7 bases. The CDR3 is made up of 15 amino acids. Germline V gene sequence: CDR1 SGHAT, CDR2 FQNNGV. Unmatched junction bases numbered 9, after V lost 1 base and J lost 9 bases. For the CDR3, the DNA is TGTGCCAGCAGCTTAGGACAGGGCCTGGGTCCTGAGCAGTTCTTC. This encodes CASSLGQGLGPEQFF.

J is TRBJ1-1 and V is TRBV12-3 or TRBV12-4; D gene uncertain. The V end lost 7 bases, the J end lost 0 bases, and 9 bases lay between the germline ends. This CDR3 spans 13 amino acids. Written as DNA, the CDR3 is TGTGCCAGCAATCATATGGTGAACACTGAAGCTTTCTTT. Its protein is CASNHMVNTEAFF.

This clonotype was picked up many times. The genes are TRBV5-1 and TRBJ2-3; unclear D gene. V lost 4 bases, J lost 5 bases, and 11 bases lay in between. The CDR3 is made up of 13 amino acids. Germline CDR1 SGHRS, CDR2 YFSETQ. The CDR3 DNA is TGCGCCAGCAGCAAAGGACCCAGAGATACGCAGTATTTT. Encoded protein: CASSKGPRDTQYF.

The table lists this clonotype with many counts. The chain has TRBV7-9 and TRBJ2-2; TRBD2 might be the D (5 bases). Trimming took 6 bases from V and 4 from J, leaving 9 bases between them. Looked up from germline, CDR1 is SEHNR and CDR2 is FQNEAQ (reference sequence). This CDR3 region has 13 residues. The CDR3 protein is CASSLAGTGELFF. In DNA form, the CDR3 reads TGTGCCAGCAGTTTGGCGGGCACCGGGGAGCTGTTTTTT.

This clonotype showed up just a few times. The V call is TRBV12-3 or TRBV12-4, the J call TRBJ2-7; 7 bases map to TRBD1. CDR3 length equals 15 residues. The junction had 9 bases not matched to a gene; V was cut back by 6 bases and J by 1 base. The chain's CDR3 is CASSKTGLRSYEQYF. CDR3 in DNA: TGTGCCAGCAGCAAGACAGGGCTGAGATCCTACGAGCAGTACTTC.

This clonotype has at least ten counts. V and J are TRBV6-1 and TRBJ2-2; TRBD2 aligns across 7 bases. The CDR3 sequence is 17 residues long. Per the germline V gene, CDR1 is MNHNS and CDR2 is SASEGT. J lost 1 base, V lost 5 bases, and 10 bases had no gene match. CDR3 sequence: CASSSRFRGENTGELFF. CDR3 coding DNA: TGTGCCAGCAGTAGCCGGTTTCGGGGGGAGAACACCGGGGAGCTGTTTTTT.

CDR3 amino acids: CASSSRVREKLFF. The CDR3, as DNA: TGTGCCAGCAGCAGCAGGGTACGAGAAAAACTGTTTTTT. The rearrangement links TRBV7-9 to TRBJ1-4; D might be TRBD1 (5 bases). This CDR3 contains 13 residues. Germline assignment: CDR1 SEHNR and CDR2 FQNEAQ (reference sequence). The V end lost 5 bases, the J end lost 8 bases, and 12 bases lay between the germline ends.

This clonotype was observed a handful of times. The chain combines TRBV18 with TRBJ2-2, with D possibly TRBD2 on 5 matching bases. Germline CDR1 reads KGHSH; CDR2 reads LQKENI. CDR3 length: 15 residues. V was trimmed by 6 bases and J by 5 bases, leaving 16 bases between them. CDR3 nucleotide sequence: TGTGCCAGCTCCGCGACCAAACTAGAGACCGGGGAGCTGTTTTTT. Amino acid sequence: CASSATKLETGELFF.

The rearrangement links TRBV20-1 to TRBJ1-6; TRBD1 matches 8 bases. The CDR3 is 14 amino acids. Germline assignment: CDR1 DFQATT and CDR2 SNEGSKA (reference sequence). With 2 bases clipped from V and 9 bases from J, the junction kept 6 bases outside the gene matches. CDR3 nucleotides: TGCAGTGCTAGACGAGGACAGGGTCGTTCACCCCTCCACTTT. It yields the protein CSARRGQGRSPLHF.

This clonotype was seen ten or more times. V and J are TRBV20-1 and TRBJ2-5; weak D call: TRBD2 (7 bases). The V gene lost 0 bases and the J gene lost 1 base, with 9 bases spanning the gap. This CDR3 is built from 14 residues. Per germline, CDR1 DFQATT and CDR2 SNEGSKA (reference sequence). CDR3 DNA: TGCAGTGCTAGAGAGCGGGGGCCCCAAGAGACCCAGTACTTC. Translating gives CSARERGPQETQYF.

This clonotype was counted at least ten times. The germline gene is not matched at one end of the junction; a read error may be the cause. The chain has TRBV14 and TRBJ2-3; D perhaps matches TRBD1 (6 bases). CDR1 is SGHDN and CDR2 is FVKESK in the germline V gene. CDR3 length: 15 amino acids. The CDR3 is CASRRGTLSTDTQYF. The DNA of the CDR3 is TGTGCCAGCAGACGTGGGACACTAAGCACAGATACGCAGTATTTC. The full variable domain, with the rest looked up from reference TRBV14 and TRBJ2-3, is EAGVTQFPSHSVIEKGQTVTLRCDPISGHDNLYWYRRVMGKEIKFLLHFVKESKQDESGMPNNRFLAERTGGTYSTLKVQPAELEDSGVYFCASRRGTLSTDTQYFGPGTRLTVL.

This clonotype occurred many times. The CDR3 DNA is TGTGCCAGCACCCCACGGAACAGAATTGGGACCGGGGAGCTGTTTTTT. It specifies CASTPRNRIGTGELFF. The chain couples TRBV6-1 to TRBJ2-2; D is unresolved. This CDR3 region has 16 residues. V was trimmed by 7 bases and J by 5 bases, leaving 20 bases between them. CDR1 is MNHNS, CDR2 SASEGT, per germline.

This clonotype was seen many times. The V and J genes are TRBV7-2 and TRBJ2-7; D gene unclear. The V end was cut by 5 bases, the J end by 4 bases, with 18 bases between. The germline V gene encodes CDR1 SGHTA and CDR2 FQGNSA. The CDR3 spans 15 residues. The CDR3 sequence: CASSLRASLMYEQYF. The CDR3 DNA reads TGTGCCAGCAGCCTTCGGGCTAGTCTCATGTACGAGCAGTACTTC.